This T cell receptor beta chain was profiled in a study of human T cells and chemical hapten exposure. In the study overall: Variability of per-sample TCR yields stemmed mainly from small differences in pooled library volume.

With regard to this clonotype: Its antigen remains unidentified.

In the original analysis: Around 97,000 TCRs per sample was the median, with a range of about 20,000 to 690,600. Via MiXCR, TCRdb re-called the RACE reads, giving one row per CDR3 protein. TCRdb's processing, not the authors', yielded these V and J calls. The sample lists 180,000 or so distinct CDR3 sequences; around 23% were seen once. Time point meaning: patch test 3, about 24 weeks after DPC sensitization. The treatment denotes: therapeutic diphenylcyclopropenone sensitization with weekly scalp DPC. Study conclusions and caveats: The number of TCRs over 1 in 1000 frequency stayed unchanged after DPC.

Looked up from germline, CDR1 is SGHAT and CDR2 is FQNNGV. Trimming took 2 bases from V and 1 from J; bases not matched to a gene: 6. This CDR3 comprises 16 residues. The sequence was obtained from a woman aged 40 to 50 with alopecia areata. Some clones in this sample may be carry-over from other donors' samples. V usage is TRBV11-2 and J usage is TRBJ2-3, with TRBD1 matching 7 bases. Sequenced here: whole blood, sampled in connection with sensitization to the hapten diphenylcyclopropenone (DPC). In DNA, the CDR3 is TGTGCCAGCAGCTTAATAGGGGGCGGCGGCACAGATACGCAGTATTTT. Protein sequence: CASSLIGGGGTDTQYF.